These 32 T cell receptor beta chains were sequenced from one sample in a study of blood T cell repertoires in COVID-19. The table came from immunoSEQ multiplex PCR; TCRdb's copy has only in-frame clones and leaves some out. This repertoire shows around 200,000 clones, 80% to 90% found once; its top ten account for more than 9%. The material sequenced was peripheral blood. These receptors were obtained from a woman older than 75 with acute or convalescent COVID-19.

V is TRBV7-2 and J is TRBJ1-2; 9 bases map to TRBD1. Trimming took 6 bases from V and 2 from J; bases not matched to a gene: 10. This CDR3 contains 16 residues. Germline CDR1 reads SGHTA; CDR2 reads FQGNSA. CDR3 residues: CASRSGTGSGNYGYTF. The CDR3 bases are TGTGCCAGCAGGTCCGGGACAGGGAGTGGGAACTATGGCTACACCTTC.

The CDR3 bases are TGTGCCAGCAGCCCACTTAGCGGGAGGTCAGAGACCCAGTACTTC. Translating gives CASSPLSGRSETQYF. The chain employs TRBV14 and TRBJ2-5, with 10 bases matching TRBD2. This CDR3 has 15 amino acids. The V gene's germline CDR1 is SGHDN and CDR2 FVKESK. Losses at the gene ends were 4 bases for V and 4 bases for J; bases not matched to a gene: 6.

This rearrangement joins TRBV5-4 to TRBJ1-1; possible D gene TRBD1, 5 bases. Germline CDR1 reads SGHNT; CDR2 reads YYREEE (reference sequence). V lost 2 bases and J 0 bases, leaving 11 bases between the germline ends. The length of the CDR3 is 15 residues. CDR3 protein: CASSFGQGMNTEAFF. DNA for the CDR3: TGTGCCAGCAGCTTTGGTCAGGGAATGAACACTGAAGCTTTCTTT.

The gene calls are TRBV30 and TRBJ2-7; 10 bases line up with TRBD1. This CDR3 is built from 15 residues. Germline values: CDR1 GTSNPN, CDR2 SVGIG (reference sequence). With V trimmed by 0 bases and J by 4 bases, 6 bases remained unmatched. Here the CDR3 reads CAWSVGTGVSYEQYF. CDR3 coding DNA: TGTGCCTGGAGTGTCGGGACAGGGGTATCGTACGAGCAGTACTTC.

The chain couples TRBV5-1 to TRBJ1-5; 8 bases are shared with TRBD1. V dropped 4 bases and J dropped 6; count of bases not matched to a gene: 6. CDR1 and CDR2 from the germline V gene are SGHRS and YFSETQ. The CDR3 has 14 residues. The CDR3, as DNA: TGCGCCAGCAGCGCCGGGACAGGAGGTCAGCCCCAGCATTTT. It encodes CASSAGTGGQPQHF. Full variable domain (outside the CDR3, taken from reference TRBV5-1 and TRBJ1-5): KAGVTQTPRYLIKTRGQQVTLSCSPISGHRSVSWYQQTPGQGLQFLFEYFSETQRNKGNFPGRFSGRQFSNSRSEMNVSTLELGDSALYLCASSAGTGGQPQHFGDGTRLSIL.

The V call is TRBV7-6, the J call TRBJ2-7, with a possible D match to TRBD1 (6 bases). This CDR3 is 15 amino acids long. Between the trimmed V and J ends, which lost 5 bases and 0 bases, there was a span of 14 bases. The germline V gene has CDR1 SGHVS and CDR2 FNYEAQ. The CDR3 loop is CASSPGQLSSYEQYF. In nucleotides, the CDR3 is TGTGCCAGCAGCCCCGGACAGCTTAGCTCCTACGAGCAGTACTTC.

This sequence joins TRBV30 and TRBJ1-2; perhaps TRBD1 as D (6 bases). CDR1 and CDR2 from the germline V gene are GTSNPN and SVGIG (reference sequence). V lost 5 bases to trimming and J lost 6 bases, with 19 bases between them. CDR3 length equals 14 residues. CDR3 sequence: CAWFRQVPYDGYTF. CDR3 DNA: TGTGCCTGGTTTAGACAGGTTCCCTACGATGGCTACACCTTC.

This clone showed up just once. The chain is built from TRBV4-1 and TRBJ1-1, with a weak D call TRBD1 (5 bases). There are 12 residues in the CDR3. Germline V lookup: CDR1 MGHRA, CDR2 YSYEKL. Trimming cost V 1 base and J 8 bases, with 8 bases left between them. CDR3 coding DNA: TGCGCCAGCAGCCAAGCGGGGGGGGAAGCTTTCTTT. This encodes CASSQAGGEAFF.

J is TRBJ2-6 and V is TRBV7-2, with D possibly being TRBD1 (6 bases). The germline V and J ends were trimmed by 1 base and 4 bases, with 11 bases remaining between them. This CDR3 comprises 16 residues. Germline assignment: CDR1 SGHTA and CDR2 FQGNSA. CDR3: CASSLDTGPGANVLTF. CDR3 nucleotides: TGTGCCAGCAGCTTAGACACAGGGCCCGGGGCCAACGTCCTGACTTTC.

The chain combines TRBV6-6 with TRBJ1-4; 7 bases align to TRBD1. V trimming: 10 bases; J trimming: 0 bases; junction bases outside the gene matches: 5. The CDR3 loop spans 14 amino acids. Germline CDR1 MNHNY, CDR2 SVGAGI (reference sequence). CDR3 loop: CATGTVTTNEKLFF. As DNA, the CDR3 is TGTGCCACGGGGACAGTTACAACTAATGAAAAACTGTTTTTT.

The genes are TRBV3-1 (or the pseudogene TRBV3-2) and TRBJ2-2; tentative D call: TRBD1 (5 bases). V was trimmed by 5 bases and J by 4 bases, leaving 5 bases between them. The CDR3 runs to 12 residues. Germline lookup yields CDR1 LGHDT and CDR2 YNNKEL (reference sequence). CDR3 bases: TGTGCCAGCAGCAGGGGCACCGGGGAGCTGTTTTTT. Its protein is CASSRGTGELFF.

The chain carries TRBV18 and TRBJ1-2, with TRBD1 identical over 10 bases. The V segment lost 7 bases and the J segment 8 bases; nucleotides outside the gene matches: 16. From germline, CDR1 is KGHSH and CDR2 LQKENI. This CDR3 is 16 amino acids long. The CDR3 sequence is CASFPGTGASYSGYTF. CDR3 DNA: TGTGCCAGCTTTCCCGGGACAGGGGCTTCTTATAGCGGCTACACCTTC.

The chain recombines TRBV3-1 (or the pseudogene TRBV3-2) with TRBJ1-1; 8 bases map to TRBD1. The V and J ends lost 7 bases and 0 bases, in that order; junction bases with no gene match: 4. This CDR3 spans 14 amino acids. CDR1 LGHDT and CDR2 YNNKEL come from the germline V gene (reference sequence). The CDR3 DNA reads TGTGCCAGCATGCAGGGGGCAATGAACACTGAAGCTTTCTTT. This translates into CASMQGAMNTEAFF.

This clone has a handful of counts. This chain uses TRBV7-9 with TRBJ1-4; TRBD1 matches 7 bases. CDR3 length: 15 amino acids. V dropped 1 base and J dropped 7; count of bases not matched to a gene: 6. Per germline, CDR1 SEHNR and CDR2 FQNEAQ (reference sequence). The CDR3 DNA sequence: TGTGCCAGCAGCTTAGTTACAGGGGAACGTGAAAAACTGTTTTTT. Translating gives CASSLVTGEREKLFF.

The rearrangement links TRBV7-2 to TRBJ1-2; D is undetermined. The CDR3 extends over 14 amino acids. Germline V gene data show CDR1 as SGHTA and CDR2 as FQGNSA. Between the trimmed V and J ends, which lost 3 bases and 4 bases, there was a span of 12 bases. CDR3 sequence reads: CASSLNSQSYGYTF. CDR3 bases: TGTGCCAGCAGCTTGAACAGCCAAAGCTATGGCTACACCTTC.

V usage is TRBV4-1 and J usage is TRBJ2-7; 14 bases fit TRBD2. V was pared by 4 bases and J by 0 bases, with 8 bases of the junction left unmatched. The germline V gene encodes CDR1 MGHRA and CDR2 YSYEKL. This CDR3 is 18 amino acids long. The CDR3 DNA follows: TGCGCCAGCAGCCCTCGGACTAGCGGGGGGCATAGCTCCTACGAGCAGTACTTC. This translates into CASSPRTSGGHSSYEQYF.

This clone was picked up one time. The rearrangement joins TRBV25-1 to TRBJ2-7; the match to TRBD2 covers 7 bases. Germline trimming cut 1 base from V and 1 base from J; bases unmatched to any gene: 1. The CDR3 spans 14 residues. The V gene's germline CDR1 is MGHDK and CDR2 SYGVNS. The CDR3 coding sequence is TGTGCCAGCAGTGAATGGGGGGGGTCCTACGAGCAGTACTTC. Encoded protein: CASSEWGGSYEQYF.

This sequence joins TRBV11-3 and TRBJ2-2; 10 bases line up with TRBD2. CDR3 size: 16 residues. Germline CDR1 is SGHNT and CDR2 is YENEEA. J was trimmed by 1 base and V by 5 bases; bases with no gene match: 4. This CDR3 reads CASSPIAGGNTGELFF. CDR3 nucleotides: TGTGCCAGCAGCCCAATAGCGGGGGGGAACACCGGGGAGCTGTTTTTT.

This rearrangement joins TRBV27 to TRBJ1-6, with a weak D call TRBD1 (5 bases). Trimming left V 5 bases short and J 6 bases short, with 17 bases between. The CDR3 runs 16 residues. The germline CDR1 and CDR2 sequences are MNHEY and SMNVEV (reference sequence). The CDR3 reads CASSRDRASSNSPLHF. In nucleotides, the CDR3 is TGTGCCAGCAGTCGAGACAGAGCAAGCTCTAATTCACCCCTCCACTTT.

The V call is TRBV7-9, the J call TRBJ1-1; unclear D gene. Trimming removed 2 bases at V and 0 bases at J, with 10 bases between. This CDR3 has 15 amino acids. In germline, CDR1 is SEHNR, CDR2 FQNEAQ (reference sequence). DNA of the CDR3: TGTGCCAGCAGCTTATCGAGGGCGATGAACACTGAAGCTTTCTTT. It encodes CASSLSRAMNTEAFF. Full variable domain (outside the CDR3, taken from reference TRBV7-9 and TRBJ1-1): DTGVSQNPRHKITKRGQNVTFRCDPISEHNRLYWYRQTLGQGPEFLTYFQNEAQLEKSRLLSDRFSAERPKGSFSTLEIQRTEQGDSAMYLCASSLSRAMNTEAFFGQGTRLTVV.

The chain uses TRBV24-1 and TRBJ1-5, with D uncertain. V was pared by 2 bases and J by 1 base, with 11 bases between. The germline V gene encodes CDR1 KGHDR and CDR2 SFDVKD. CDR3 size: 16 residues. The CDR3 nucleotides are TGTGCCACCAGTGATTCGAGCGTAGGCAGCAATCAGCCCCAGCATTTT. It specifies CATSDSSVGSNQPQHF.

The chain has TRBV6-5 and TRBJ2-7, with D perhaps TRBD2 (6 bases). Trimming stripped 10 bases from V and 7 bases from J, with 17 bases between. The CDR3 has 12 residues. Germline CDR1 reads MNHEY; CDR2 reads SVGAGI. CDR3 protein: CATLLDGGEQYF. The DNA for the CDR3 is TGTGCCACCCTCCTAGACGGAGGGGAGCAGTACTTC.

The V gene is TRBV7-2, the J gene TRBJ2-5, with 7 bases fitting TRBD2. CDR1 is SGHTA and CDR2 is FQGNSA in the germline V gene. The V gene end was trimmed by 3 bases and the J gene end by 5 bases; junction bases not matched to a gene: 6. This CDR3 comprises 14 residues. CDR3 sequence reads: CASSFTSAWETQYF. CDR3 bases: TGTGCCAGCAGCTTTACTAGCGCCTGGGAGACCCAGTACTTC.

The chain carries TRBV2 and TRBJ1-1; 8 nucleotides match TRBD1. The CDR3 spans 14 residues. CDR1 and CDR2 (germline): SNHLY, FYNNEI. J was trimmed by 2 bases and V by 6 bases; bases with no gene match: 5. The CDR3 DNA reads TGTGCCAGCAGGGCAGGGGGCTTTAACACTGAAGCTTTCTTT. It specifies CASRAGGFNTEAFF.

CDR3 nucleotides: TGTGCCAGCAGCCCTAGCGGGAATTACAATGAGCAGTTCTTC. Translation gives CASSPSGNYNEQFF. The genes are TRBV3-1 (or the pseudogene TRBV3-2) and TRBJ2-1; 9 nucleotides line up with TRBD2. CDR3 size: 14 residues. V was clipped by 4 bases and J by 4 bases; unmatched bases: 2. Germline V gene lookup returns CDR1 LGHDT and CDR2 YNNKEL (reference sequence).

The gene calls are TRBV3-1 (or the pseudogene TRBV3-2) and TRBJ2-3, with 10 bases lining up with TRBD2. Germline V gives CDR1 LGHDT, CDR2 YNNKEL (reference sequence). V dropped 0 bases and J dropped 4; count of bases not matched to a gene: 7. The CDR3 has 17 amino acids. CDR3 DNA sequence: TGTGCCAGCAGCCAAGATTTAGAGCTAGCGGGGGCAGATACGCAGTATTTT. It is translated as CASSQDLELAGADTQYF.

The rearrangement joins TRBV5-5 to TRBJ2-5, with 7 bases lining up with TRBD2. CDR1 and CDR2 from the germline V gene are SGHKS and YYEKEE (reference sequence). The CDR3 runs to 15 residues. V was clipped by 3 bases and J by 4 bases; unmatched bases: 9. CDR3 sequence: CASSSIPTSRETQYF. In DNA, the CDR3 is TGTGCCAGCAGCTCTATCCCGACTAGCAGAGAGACCCAGTACTTC.

This chain uses TRBV19 with TRBJ2-5; the match to TRBD1 covers 11 bases. Per the germline V gene, CDR1 is LNHDA and CDR2 is SQIVND (reference sequence). V was clipped by 5 bases and J by 2 bases; unmatched bases: 7. The CDR3 consists of 16 residues. The DNA of the CDR3 is TGTGCCAGTAGTTTCCGGGACAGGGGGAATCAAGAGACCCAGTACTTC. Its protein is CASSFRDRGNQETQYF. Variable domain in full (rest from reference TRBV19 and TRBJ2-5): DGGITQSPKYLFRKEGQNVTLSCEQNLNHDAMYWYRQDPGQGLRLIYYSQIVNDFQKGDIAEGYSVSREKKESFPLTVTSAQKNPTAFYLCASSFRDRGNQETQYFGPGTRLLVL.

This clone has only one observation. V is TRBV5-5 and J is TRBJ2-7, with D maybe TRBD2 (6 bases). The V and J ends lost 6 bases and 2 bases respectively, with 18 bases between them. Germline V lookup: CDR1 SGHKS, CDR2 YYEKEE (reference sequence). This CDR3 contains 15 residues. CDR3 sequence (DNA): TGTGCCAGCACTCCTGCGGGGACTGGCGCCTACGAGCAGTACTTC. This codes for CASTPAGTGAYEQYF.

The genes are TRBV9 and TRBJ1-6; the D gene is possibly TRBD1 (5 bases). Per the germline V gene, CDR1 is SGDLS and CDR2 is YYNGEE. Trimming removed 5 bases from V and 9 bases from J, with 12 bases in between. The CDR3 is made up of 13 amino acids. CDR3 protein: CASSAGASSPLHF. The DNA for the CDR3 is TGTGCCAGCAGTGCTGGGGCGAGTTCACCCCTCCACTTT.

The gene calls are TRBV4-2 and TRBJ2-5, with TRBD1 as a possible D gene (6 bases). CDR3 length: 18 amino acids. The germline gives CDR1 LGHNA, CDR2 YNFKEQ. The V end lost 0 bases, the J end lost 2 bases, and 19 bases lay between the germline ends. The CDR3 protein is CASSQDPLGQGRQETQYF. The CDR3 coding sequence is TGTGCCAGCAGCCAAGATCCCCTCGGGCAGGGGCGTCAAGAGACCCAGTACTTC.

The table lists this clone with a count of one. The V gene is TRBV27, the J gene TRBJ1-2; D not resolved. From germline, CDR1 is MNHEY and CDR2 SMNVEV (reference sequence). The CDR3 has 12 amino acids. The V end was cut by 5 bases, the J end by 8 bases, with 12 bases between. The CDR3 region is CASSSEGRGYTF. The CDR3 DNA follows: TGTGCCAGCAGTAGTGAGGGTAGGGGCTACACCTTC.